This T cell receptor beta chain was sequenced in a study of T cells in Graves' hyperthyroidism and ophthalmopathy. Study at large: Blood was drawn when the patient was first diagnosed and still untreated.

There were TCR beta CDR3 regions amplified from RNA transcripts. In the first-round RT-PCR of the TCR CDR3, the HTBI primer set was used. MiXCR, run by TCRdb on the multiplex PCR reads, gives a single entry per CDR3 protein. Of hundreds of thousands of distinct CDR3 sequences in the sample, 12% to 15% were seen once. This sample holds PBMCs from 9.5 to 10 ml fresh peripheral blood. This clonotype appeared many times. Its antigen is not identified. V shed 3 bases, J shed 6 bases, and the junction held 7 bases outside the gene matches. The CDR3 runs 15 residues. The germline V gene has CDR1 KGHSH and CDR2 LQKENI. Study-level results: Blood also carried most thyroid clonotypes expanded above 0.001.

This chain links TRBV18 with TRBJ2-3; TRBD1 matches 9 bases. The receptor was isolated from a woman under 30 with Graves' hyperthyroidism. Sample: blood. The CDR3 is CASSPGTGPDDTQYF. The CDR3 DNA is TGTGCCAGCTCACCTGGGACAGGGCCAGACGATACGCAGTATTTT.